This TCR beta chain appears in the sequencing data of a study of T-cell memory formation after mild COVID-19. Study information: Largely donor-specific sequence clusters came from a couple of donors.

Trimming shortened V by 0 bases and J by 8 bases, and 13 bases separated the two germline ends. CDR1 and CDR2 (germline): LGHNA, YSLEER. This CDR3 has 15 amino acids. Findings and caveats of the study: CD4+ bias marked clones expanding day 15 to 37, unlike balanced contracting clones. Unconfirmed was the SARS-CoV-2 specificity of second-wave clones that peaked on day 37.

A note on this clonotype: What it recognizes is unknown.

From the 5' RACE reads, TCRdb called clonotypes with MiXCR, one entry per CDR3 protein. The sample yields under 550,000 distinct CDR3 sequences, about a sixth seen once. The V call is TRBV4-3, the J call TRBJ2-2, with D unclear. Sequences were obtained from PBMCs or a T cell subset sorted from them (not recorded which). This sequence was found in a man between 18 and 35 years old who had mild COVID-19 (a few samples of this study predate the infection). Cell type and time point are not known. CDR3 sequence (DNA): TGCGCCAGCAGCCAAGAATGGGCCATTCCTGGGGAGCTGTTTTTT. Translating gives CASSQEWAIPGELFF.